This entry is about one T cell receptor beta chain. Here immunoSEQ multiplex PCR was the method, and the copy in TCRdb shows in-frame clones only, minus some. The sample consists of about 49,000 clones, 80% to 90% of them appearing once. This sample is drawn from a study of OX40 agonist ivuxolimab in advanced cancers. The CDR3 has 13 residues. From germline, CDR1 is SGHNT and CDR2 YYREEE (reference sequence). With 1 base removed from V and 5 bases from J, the gap between germline ends came to 9 bases. This sequence was found in an adult with an advanced solid tumor such as melanoma, head and neck, liver or kidney cancer. Source: CD4+ or CD8+ T cells sorted from blood, taken in a trial of the OX40 agonist ivuxolimab. The V call is TRBV5-4, the J call TRBJ2-5; D remains ambiguous. The CDR3 bases are TGTGCCAGCAGCTTGAACGGGCTGGAGACCCAGTACTTC. Translation: CASSLNGLETQYF.